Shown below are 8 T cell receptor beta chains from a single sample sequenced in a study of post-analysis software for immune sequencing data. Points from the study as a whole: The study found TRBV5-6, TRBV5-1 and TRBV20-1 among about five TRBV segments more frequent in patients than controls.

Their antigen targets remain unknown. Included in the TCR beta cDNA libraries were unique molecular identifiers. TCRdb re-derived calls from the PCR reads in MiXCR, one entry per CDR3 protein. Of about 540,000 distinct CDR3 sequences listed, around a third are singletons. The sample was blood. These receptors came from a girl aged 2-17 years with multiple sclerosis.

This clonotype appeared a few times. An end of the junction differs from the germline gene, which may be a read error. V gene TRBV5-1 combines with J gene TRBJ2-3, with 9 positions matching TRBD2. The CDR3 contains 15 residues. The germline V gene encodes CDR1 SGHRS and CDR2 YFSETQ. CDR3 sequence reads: CASSLERGGTDTQYF. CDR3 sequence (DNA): TGTGCCAGCAGCCTGGAGCGGGGGGGCACAGATACGCAGTATTTT.

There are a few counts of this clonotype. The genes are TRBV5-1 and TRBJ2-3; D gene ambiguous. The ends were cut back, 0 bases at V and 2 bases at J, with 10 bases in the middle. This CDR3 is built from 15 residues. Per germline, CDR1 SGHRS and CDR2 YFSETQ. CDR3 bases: TGCGCCAGCAGCTTGGATGGGTTGTCCACAGATACGCAGTATTTT. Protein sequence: CASSLDGLSTDTQYF.

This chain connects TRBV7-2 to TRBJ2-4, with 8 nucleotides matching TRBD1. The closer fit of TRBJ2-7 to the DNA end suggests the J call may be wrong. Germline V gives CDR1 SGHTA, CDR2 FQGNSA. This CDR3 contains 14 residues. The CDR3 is CASSYDRGFYEQYF. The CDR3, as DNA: TGTGCCAGCAGCTATGACAGGGGTTTCTACGAGCAGTACTTC.

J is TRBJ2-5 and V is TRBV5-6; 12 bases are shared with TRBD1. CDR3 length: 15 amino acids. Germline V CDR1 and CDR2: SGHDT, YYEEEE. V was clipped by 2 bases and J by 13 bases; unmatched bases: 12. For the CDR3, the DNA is TGTGCCAGCAGCTTCGGGACAGGGGGCTCTGGAGAGCGGTACTTC. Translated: CASSFGTGGSGERYF.

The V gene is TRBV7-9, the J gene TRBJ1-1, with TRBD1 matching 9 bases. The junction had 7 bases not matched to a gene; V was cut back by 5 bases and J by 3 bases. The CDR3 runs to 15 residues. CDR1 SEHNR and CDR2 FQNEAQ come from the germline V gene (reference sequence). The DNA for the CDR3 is TGTGCCAGCAGCCCCACGGGACAGGGCTACACTGAAGCTTTCTTT. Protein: CASSPTGQGYTEAFF.

CDR3 nucleotides: TGTGCCAGCAGTATACAGGGTCTCGGCAATCAGCCCCAGCATTTT. This translates into CASSIQGLGNQPQHF. This chain joins TRBV28 and TRBJ1-5, with D perhaps matching TRBD1 (6 bases). The V gene's germline CDR1 is MDHEN and CDR2 SYDVKM. V lost 5 bases and J 2 bases, leaving 13 bases between the germline ends. The CDR3 sequence is 15 residues long.

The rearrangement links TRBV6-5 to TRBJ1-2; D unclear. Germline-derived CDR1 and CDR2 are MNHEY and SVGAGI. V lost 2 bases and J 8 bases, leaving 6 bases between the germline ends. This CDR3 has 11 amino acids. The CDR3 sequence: CASSYGVGYTF. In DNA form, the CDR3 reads TGTGCCAGCAGTTACGGGGTGGGCTACACCTTC.

In DNA, the CDR3 is TGCAGTGCGGCCCGAGAGACCCAGTACTTC. This translates into CSAARETQYF. The chain is built from TRBV20-1 and TRBJ2-5; D ambiguous. Looked up from germline, CDR1 is DFQATT and CDR2 is SNEGSKA (reference sequence). The CDR3 is 10 residues long. Trimming pared 6 bases from V and 4 bases from J, leaving 6 bases between.